The sequence of this TCR beta chain was determined in a study of shared clonotypes between healthy human individuals. CDR3 length equals 13 residues. CDR1 and CDR2 from the germline V gene are MDHEN and SYDVKM. The V segment lost 10 bases and the J segment 4 bases; nucleotides outside the gene matches: 6. Sequencing was performed with immunoSEQ multiplex PCR; in TCRdb, only in-frame clones are kept and a portion is missing. The sample comprises about 1.5 million clones, 98% of which are singletons, and roughly 0.42% rests with the top ten. The chain combines TRBV28 with TRBJ2-1; TRBD2 matches 8 bases. The origin of this receptor is a man aged 25 to 45 in good health. The source material was naive CD4+ T cells sorted from blood. Indicated subset: CD45RA+ positively selected. DNA of the CDR3: TGTGCCACCGATAGCGGGGTTTACAATGAGCAGTTCTTC. This codes for CATDSGVYNEQFF.